This entry lists 4 T cell receptor beta chains sequenced from one sample in a study of blood T cell repertoires in COVID-19. Sequencing used immunoSEQ multiplex PCR; TCRdb keeps in-frame clones, though not all of them. This sample has around 300,000 clones, with about 82% found just once. Source material: peripheral blood. Every receptor here comes from a woman aged 45-59 years with active or convalescent COVID-19.

The chain links TRBV10-2 to TRBJ1-2; D is unclear. This CDR3 is built from 14 residues. CDR1 WSHSY and CDR2 SAAADI come from the germline V gene. The V gene lost 8 bases and the J gene lost 7 bases, with 20 bases spanning the gap. This CDR3 reads CASGDIGNGGGYTF. The CDR3 nucleotides are TGCGCCAGCGGAGACATAGGGAATGGAGGTGGCTACACCTTC.

The chain has TRBV3-1 (or the pseudogene TRBV3-2) and TRBJ2-1, with 7 bases lining up with TRBD2. Germline values: CDR1 LGHDT, CDR2 YNNKEL (reference sequence). J was trimmed by 3 bases and V by 2 bases; bases with no gene match: 10. CDR3 length: 17 amino acids. CDR3 bases: TGTGCCAGCAGCCAATGGGGCGGCGGGAGTGACTACAATGAGCAGTTCTTC. This codes for CASSQWGGGSDYNEQFF.

This clone was seen a handful of times. The chain links TRBV28 to TRBJ1-2; D gene unclear. The V gene's germline CDR1 is MDHEN and CDR2 SYDVKM. Between the trimmed V and J ends, which lost 3 bases and 5 bases, there was a span of 16 bases. The CDR3 has 15 residues. CDR3 nucleotide sequence: TGTGCCAGCAGTTTGCTTACAGCCGCTGGGTATGGCTACACCTTC. Translated, it gives CASSLLTAAGYGYTF.

The chain joins TRBV28 to TRBJ2-7; 9 bases line up with TRBD1. This CDR3 region has 13 residues. V dropped 6 bases and J dropped 2; count of bases not matched to a gene: 2. CDR1 and CDR2 from the germline V gene are MDHEN and SYDVKM. CDR3: CASRRQGAYEQYF. Written as DNA, the CDR3 is TGTGCCAGCAGGAGACAGGGGGCCTACGAGCAGTACTTC.